The clone carrying this T cell receptor (beta chain) was recorded a few times. Its antigen is still unknown. This sample was taken from a study of OX40 agonist ivuxolimab in advanced cancers. Overall study: Three patients had partial responses: one hepatocellular carcinoma, two cutaneous melanoma.

Study results and caveats: CD4+ and CD8+ T cells in blood underwent clonal expansion by week 6 at 0.1 to 3.0 mg/kg. Averaged across samples, CD8+ T cells carried more expanded clones than CD4+ did.

This CDR3 has 15 amino acids. Between the trimmed V and J ends, which lost 0 bases and 7 bases, there was a span of 15 bases. Looked up from germline, CDR1 is SEHNR and CDR2 is FQNEAQ (reference sequence). Clones were sequenced by immunoSEQ multiplex PCR, and TCRdb holds only the in-frame ones, with some missing. Among roughly 120,000 clones, roughly nine tenths were seen once, and the ten largest hold less than 0.3%. The chain employs TRBV7-9 and TRBJ1-2; D gene unclear. The TCR sequence derives from an adult with an advanced solid tumor such as melanoma, head and neck, liver or kidney cancer. The source was CD4+ or CD8+ T cells sorted from blood, collected in a trial of the OX40 agonist ivuxolimab. In nucleotides, the CDR3 is TGTGCCAGCAGCTTAGCATTGTTCAGGCCCACTGGCTACACCTTC. It encodes CASSLALFRPTGYTF.